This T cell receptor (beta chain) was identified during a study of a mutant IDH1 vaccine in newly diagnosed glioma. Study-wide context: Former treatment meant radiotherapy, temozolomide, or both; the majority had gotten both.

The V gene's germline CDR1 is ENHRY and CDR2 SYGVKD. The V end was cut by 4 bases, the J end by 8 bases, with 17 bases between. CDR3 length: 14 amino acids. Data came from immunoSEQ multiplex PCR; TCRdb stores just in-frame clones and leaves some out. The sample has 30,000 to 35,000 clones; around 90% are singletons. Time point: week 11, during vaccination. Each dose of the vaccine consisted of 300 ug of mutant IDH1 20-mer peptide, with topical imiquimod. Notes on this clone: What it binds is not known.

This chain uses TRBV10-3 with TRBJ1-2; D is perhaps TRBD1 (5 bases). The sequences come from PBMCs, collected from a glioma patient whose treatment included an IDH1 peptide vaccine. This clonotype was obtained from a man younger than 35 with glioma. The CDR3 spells CAISAASGTRGYTF. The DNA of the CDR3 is TGTGCCATCAGTGCCGCCTCCGGGACGAGAGGCTACACCTTC.